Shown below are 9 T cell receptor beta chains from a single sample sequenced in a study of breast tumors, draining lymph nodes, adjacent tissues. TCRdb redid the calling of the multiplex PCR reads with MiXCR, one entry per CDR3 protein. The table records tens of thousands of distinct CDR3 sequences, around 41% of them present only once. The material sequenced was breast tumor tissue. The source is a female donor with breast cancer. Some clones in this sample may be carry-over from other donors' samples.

The CDR3, as DNA: TGTGCCAGCAACTTGGGGGGGGTGGATGGCTACACCTTC. Its translation: CASNLGGVDGYTF. This chain joins TRBV28 and TRBJ1-2, with D tentatively TRBD1 (5 bases). The CDR3 is 13 amino acids. Germline V gene sequence: CDR1 MDHEN, CDR2 SYDVKM. The V gene lost 7 bases and the J gene lost 6 bases, with 15 bases spanning the gap.

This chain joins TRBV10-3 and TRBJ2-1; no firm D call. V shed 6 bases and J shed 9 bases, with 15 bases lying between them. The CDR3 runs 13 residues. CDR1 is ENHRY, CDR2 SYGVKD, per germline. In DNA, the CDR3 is TGTGCCATCAGCCCTCAGGCATTAGGTGAGCAGTTCTTC. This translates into CAISPQALGEQFF.

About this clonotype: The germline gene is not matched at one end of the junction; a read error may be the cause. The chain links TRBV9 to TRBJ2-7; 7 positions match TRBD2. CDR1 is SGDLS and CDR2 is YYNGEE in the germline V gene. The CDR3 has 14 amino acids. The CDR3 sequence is CASSVGGGVGEQSF. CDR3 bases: TGTGCCAGCAGCGTAGGGGGGGGAGTCGGCGAGCAGTCCTTC.

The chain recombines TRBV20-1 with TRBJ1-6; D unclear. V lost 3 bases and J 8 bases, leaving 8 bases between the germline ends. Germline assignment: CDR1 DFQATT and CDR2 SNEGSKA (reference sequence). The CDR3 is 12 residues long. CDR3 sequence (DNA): TGCAGTGCTAGCTCCTCAGATTCACCCCTCCACTTT. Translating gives CSASSSDSPLHF.

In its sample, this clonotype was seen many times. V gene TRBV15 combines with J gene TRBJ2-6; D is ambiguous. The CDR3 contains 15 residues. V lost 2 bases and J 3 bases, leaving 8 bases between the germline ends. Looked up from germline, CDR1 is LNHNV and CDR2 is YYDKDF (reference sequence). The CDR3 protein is CATSRFTGGANVLTF. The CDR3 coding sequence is TGTGCCACCAGCAGATTTACGGGTGGGGCCAACGTCCTGACTTTC.

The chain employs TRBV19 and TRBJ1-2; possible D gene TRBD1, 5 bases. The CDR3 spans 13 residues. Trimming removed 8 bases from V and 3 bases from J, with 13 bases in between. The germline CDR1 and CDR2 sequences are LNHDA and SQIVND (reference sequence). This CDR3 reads CASGVDRHYGYTF. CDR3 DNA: TGTGCCAGTGGGGTAGACAGACACTATGGCTACACCTTC. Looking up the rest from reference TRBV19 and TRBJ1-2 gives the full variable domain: DGGITQSPKYLFRKEGQNVTLSCEQNLNHDAMYWYRQDPGQGLRLIYYSQIVNDFQKGDIAEGYSVSREKKESFPLTVTSAQKNPTAFYLCASGVDRHYGYTFGSGTRLTVV.

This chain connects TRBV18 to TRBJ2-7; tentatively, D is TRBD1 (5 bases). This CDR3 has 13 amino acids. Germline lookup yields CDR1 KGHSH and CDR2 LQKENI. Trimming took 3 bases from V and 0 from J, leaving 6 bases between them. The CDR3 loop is CASSPTVSYEQYF. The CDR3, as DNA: TGTGCCAGCTCACCGACAGTCTCCTACGAGCAGTACTTC.

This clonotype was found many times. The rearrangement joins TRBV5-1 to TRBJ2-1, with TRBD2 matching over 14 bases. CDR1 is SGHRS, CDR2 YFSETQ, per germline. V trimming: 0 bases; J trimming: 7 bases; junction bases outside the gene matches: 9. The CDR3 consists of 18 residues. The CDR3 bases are TGCGCCAGCAGCTTGGGTCGGACTAGCGGGAGGACCGGTAATGAGCAGTTCTTC. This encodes CASSLGRTSGRTGNEQFF.

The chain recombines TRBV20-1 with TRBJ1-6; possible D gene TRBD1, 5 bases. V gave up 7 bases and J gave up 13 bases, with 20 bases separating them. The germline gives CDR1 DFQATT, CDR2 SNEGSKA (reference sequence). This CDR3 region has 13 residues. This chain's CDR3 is CSVPGRGFFPLHF. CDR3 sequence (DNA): TGCAGTGTCCCGGGACGGGGTTTTTTCCCCCTCCACTTT.